This TCR beta chain was obtained from a study of OX40 agonist ivuxolimab in advanced cancers. Germline assignment: CDR1 GTSNPN and CDR2 SVGIG (reference sequence). There are 16 residues in the CDR3. The junction had 8 bases not matched to a gene; V was cut back by 3 bases and J by 2 bases. General study points: Within 6 weeks, CD4+ and CD8+ blood T cells expanded clonally at 0.1 to 3.0 mg/kg.

Assay: immunoSEQ multiplex PCR; the TCRdb copy retains only in-frame clones and omits some. The sample lists 89,000 or so clones; about 86% were seen once. Turning to this clone: No antigen is known for it.

This chain links TRBV30 with TRBJ1-4; 8 nucleotides align to TRBD1. The material was CD4+ or CD8+ T cells sorted from blood, obtained in a trial of the OX40 agonist ivuxolimab. The TCR was taken from an adult with an advanced solid tumor such as melanoma, head and neck, liver or kidney cancer. Here the CDR3 reads CAWRADRGATNEKLFF. The CDR3 DNA reads TGTGCCTGGAGGGCAGACAGGGGAGCCACTAATGAAAAACTGTTTTTT.